The 9 T cell receptor beta chains presented below share a single source sample, sequenced in a study of blood T cell repertoires in COVID-19. Data came from immunoSEQ multiplex PCR; TCRdb stores just in-frame clones and leaves some out. The data show 160,000 or so clones, roughly 80% seen once. Input material: PBMCs or T cells enriched from blood (not recorded which). These receptors were taken from a woman between 55 and 75 years old who had recovered from COVID-19.

The chain carries TRBV27 and TRBJ2-5, with 9 bases aligning to TRBD1. V lost 5 bases to trimming and J lost 4 bases; unmatched junction nucleotides: 14. The CDR3 loop spans 17 amino acids. Germline CDR1 is MNHEY and CDR2 is SMNVEV (reference sequence). CDR3: CASSLLSGQGFRETQYF. The CDR3 DNA sequence: TGTGCCAGCAGTCTTCTGTCGGGACAGGGATTCAGAGAGACCCAGTACTTC.

The chain is built from TRBV19 and TRBJ1-2, with D hard to call. This CDR3 region has 15 residues. The germline V gene has CDR1 LNHDA and CDR2 SQIVND (reference sequence). Trimming cost V 1 base and J 4 bases, with 13 bases left between them. The CDR3 nucleotides read TGTGCCAGTAGTATAGGGCTGACTGGGAGCTATGGCTACACCTTC. It codes for CASSIGLTGSYGYTF. Together with reference TRBV19 and TRBJ1-2, the CDR3 gives the full variable domain: DGGITQSPKYLFRKEGQNVTLSCEQNLNHDAMYWYRQDPGQGLRLIYYSQIVNDFQKGDIAEGYSVSREKKESFPLTVTSAQKNPTAFYLCASSIGLTGSYGYTFGSGTRLTVV.

The chain couples TRBV12-3 or TRBV12-4 to TRBJ1-6; D perhaps matches TRBD1 (5 bases). The CDR3 consists of 12 residues. V dropped 2 bases and J dropped 12 bases, with 8 bases sitting between them. This CDR3 reads CASSLQGGPLHF. Written as DNA, the CDR3 is TGTGCCAGCAGTTTACAGGGTGGACCCCTCCACTTT.

Note on this clone: Other DNA sequences in the sample encode the same CDR3. The CDR3 sequence: CASSRTGGDGYTF. CDR3 DNA: TGTGCCAGCAGTAGGACAGGGGGCGATGGCTACACCTTC. V is TRBV2 and J is TRBJ1-2; TRBD1 agrees at 11 bases. CDR3 length: 13 residues. Germline CDR1 SNHLY, CDR2 FYNNEI. The trim removed 5 bases at V and 6 bases at J, leaving 2 bases unmatched. Complete variable domain (other parts from reference TRBV2 and TRBJ1-2): EPEVTQTPSHQVTQMGQEVILRCVPISNHLYFYWYRQILGQKVEFLVSFYNNEISEKSEIFDDQFSVERPDGSNFTLKIRSTKLEDSAMYFCASSRTGGDGYTFGSGTRLTVV.

CDR3 region: CASSERGGPNEQFF. DNA for the CDR3: TGTGCCAGCAGCGAGCGGGGGGGCCCAAATGAGCAGTTCTTC. This rearrangement joins TRBV9 to TRBJ2-1; 10 bases line up with TRBD2. Per the germline V gene, CDR1 is SGDLS and CDR2 is YYNGEE. Losses at the gene ends were 3 bases for V and 7 bases for J; bases not matched to a gene: 4. The CDR3 runs 14 residues.

The CDR3 nucleotides read TGTGCCAGCAGCTCCGGCAAAGGGGTTTACTATGGCTACACCTTC. Its translation is CASSSGKGVYYGYTF. The chain employs TRBV13 and TRBJ1-2, with D perhaps TRBD1 (5 bases). Germline V gene sequence: CDR1 PRHDT, CDR2 FYEKMQ (reference sequence). Trimming took 4 bases from V and 3 from J, leaving 15 bases between them. The CDR3 is 15 amino acids.

The CDR3 sequence is CATSREGTPAGELFF. In DNA, the CDR3 is TGTGCCACCAGCAGAGAAGGGACTCCGGCCGGGGAGCTGTTTTTT. The chain links TRBV15 to TRBJ2-2; a weak D match, TRBD2 (6 bases). There are 15 residues in the CDR3. Trimming stripped 0 bases from V and 6 bases from J, with 11 bases between. Germline CDR1 and CDR2: LNHNV and YYDKDF (reference sequence).

The chain uses TRBV30 and TRBJ1-2; tentative D call: TRBD1 (5 bases). This CDR3 contains 17 residues. V gave up 0 bases and J gave up 0 bases, with 17 bases separating them. Germline CDR1 reads GTSNPN; CDR2 reads SVGIG (reference sequence). The CDR3 region has the DNA TGTGCCTGGAGTGTACTATCCCGACAGATTACTAACTATGGCTACACCTTC. This translates into CAWSVLSRQITNYGYTF.

This CDR3 is CASSPGLLREQYF. CDR3 DNA sequence: TGTGCCAGCAGTCCGGGACTCCTTCGCGAGCAGTACTTC. The chain combines TRBV12-3 or TRBV12-4 with TRBJ2-7; D may be TRBD2 (6 bases). This CDR3 is 13 amino acids long. The germline V and J ends were trimmed by 5 bases and 6 bases, with 14 bases remaining between them.